This TCR beta chain was profiled in a study of identical twins' blood T cells. The CDR3 is made up of 12 amino acids. Looked up from germline, CDR1 is SQVTM and CDR2 is ANQGSEA. To note about this clonotype: A much larger clone differs from this one at a single base, so this may be a read error.

TCRdb reprocessed the 5' RACE reads via MiXCR and lists one record per CDR3 protein. This table has fewer than 450,000 distinct CDR3 sequences, roughly 30% appearing once. The chain links TRBV29-1 to TRBJ2-1; 10 bases are shared with TRBD1. The sequence derives from a woman between 18 and 50 years old in good health. The sample taken for sequencing was PBMCs. The DNA for the CDR3 is TGCAGTATCAAGACAGGGGGCAATGAGCGGTCCTTC. This codes for CSIKTGGNERSF.